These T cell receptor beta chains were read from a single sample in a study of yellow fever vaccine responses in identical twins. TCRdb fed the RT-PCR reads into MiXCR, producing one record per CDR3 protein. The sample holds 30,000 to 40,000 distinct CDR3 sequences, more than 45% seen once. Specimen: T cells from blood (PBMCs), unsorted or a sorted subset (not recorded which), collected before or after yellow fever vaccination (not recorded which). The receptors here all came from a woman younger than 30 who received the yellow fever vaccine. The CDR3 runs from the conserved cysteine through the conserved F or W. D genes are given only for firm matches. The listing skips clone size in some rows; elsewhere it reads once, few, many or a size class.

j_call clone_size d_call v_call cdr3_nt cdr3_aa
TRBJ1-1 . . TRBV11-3 TGTGCCAGCAGCCGAGGGTCGAACAGACTGAACACTGAAGCTTTCTTT CASSRGSNRLNTEAFF
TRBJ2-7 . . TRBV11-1 TGTGCCAGCAGCCTAAACAGGAGGCTGTACTTC CASSLNRRLYF
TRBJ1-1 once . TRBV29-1 TGCAGCAGTCACTCGAGGGGGAGTGAAGCTTTCTTT CSSHSRGSEAFF
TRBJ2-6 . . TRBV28 TGTGCCAGCAATCCACAGGGTTCCGGGGCCAACGTCCTGACTTTC CASNPQGSGANVLTF
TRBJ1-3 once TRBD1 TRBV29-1 TGCAGCGCAAAGACAGGGGATGGAAACACCATATATTTT CSAKTGDGNTIYF
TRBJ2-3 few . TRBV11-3 TGTGCCAGCAGCCCTCGTCGTTTGTCGGGGGACACAGATACGCAGTATTTT CASSPRRLSGDTDTQYF
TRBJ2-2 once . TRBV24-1 TGTGCCACCAGTGATTTAAGATCTAACACCGGGGAGCTGTTTTTT CATSDLRSNTGELFF
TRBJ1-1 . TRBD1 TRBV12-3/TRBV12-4 TGTGCCAGCAGTTTGCCCCTTACAGGGGGCTTTACTGAAGCTTTCTTT CASSLPLTGGFTEAFF
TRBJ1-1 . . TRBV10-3 TGTGCCATCAAGACGGGGCGCCAACACGCTGAAGCTTTCTTT CAIKTGRQHAEAFF
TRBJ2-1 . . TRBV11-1 TGTGCCAGCAGCTTAGGAGAGGTCAATGAGCAGTTCTTC CASSLGEVNEQFF
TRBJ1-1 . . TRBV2 TGTGCCAGCAGTGAAGGGGGGACTGAAGCTTTCTTT CASSEGGTEAFF
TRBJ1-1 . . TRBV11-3 TGTGCCAGCAGCAGAGCGGATGCTGGGTTTACTGAAGCTTTCTTT CASSRADAGFTEAFF
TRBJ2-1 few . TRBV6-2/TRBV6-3 TGTGCCAGCAGTACCGATTCCGTGGATGAGCAGTTCTTC CASSTDSVDEQFF
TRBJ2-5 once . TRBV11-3 TGTGCCAGCAGCCAACCCCTTGTAGCGAGAGAGACCCAGTACTTC CASSQPLVARETQYF